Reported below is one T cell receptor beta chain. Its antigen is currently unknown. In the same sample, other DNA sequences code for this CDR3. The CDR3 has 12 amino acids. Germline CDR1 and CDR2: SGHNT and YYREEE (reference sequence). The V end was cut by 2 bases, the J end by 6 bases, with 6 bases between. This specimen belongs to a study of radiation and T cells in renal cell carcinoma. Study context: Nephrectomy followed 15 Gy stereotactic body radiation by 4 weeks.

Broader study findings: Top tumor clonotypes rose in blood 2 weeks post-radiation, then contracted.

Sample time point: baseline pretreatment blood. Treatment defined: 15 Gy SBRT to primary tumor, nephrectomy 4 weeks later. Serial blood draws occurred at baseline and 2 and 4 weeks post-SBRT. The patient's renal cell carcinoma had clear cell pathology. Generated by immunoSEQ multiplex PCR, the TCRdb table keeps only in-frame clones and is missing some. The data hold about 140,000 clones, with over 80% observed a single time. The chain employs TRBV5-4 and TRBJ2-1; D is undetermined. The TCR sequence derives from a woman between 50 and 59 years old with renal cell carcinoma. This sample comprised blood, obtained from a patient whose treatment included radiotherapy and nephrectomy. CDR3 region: CASSFPGNEQFF. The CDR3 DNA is TGTGCCAGCAGCTTTCCAGGCAATGAGCAGTTCTTC. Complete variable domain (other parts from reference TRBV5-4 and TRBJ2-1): ETGVTQSPTHLIKTRGQQVTLRCSSQSGHNTVSWYQQALGQGPQFIFQYYREEENGRGNFPPRFSGLQFPNYSSELNVNALELDDSALYLCASSFPGNEQFFGPGTRLTVL.